This TCR beta chain is from a study of CD8 T cells in Susac syndrome. Study outcomes and limitations: The TCR sequencing and HLA analysis in the study involved a relatively small number of individuals, as the study acknowledged.

Negative isolation was applied to CD8+ and CD4+ T cells, and FACS enrichment was applied to TEMRA cells. This clonotype is a singleton in its sample. What it binds is not known. Random hexamers were used to reverse transcribe an amount of roughly 0.45 to 1 ug RNA. In TCRdb, the immunoSEQ multiplex PCR reads were re-called with MiXCR into one record per CDR3 protein. This table holds about 400,000 distinct CDR3 sequences, 85% found once. The material sequenced was CD8+ T cells from PBMCs. This TCR was sampled from a human donor with multiple sclerosis.

For the CDR3, the DNA is TGTGCCAGCAGCCTCACCGGGACAGCTCTTAACTATGGCTACACCTTC. This sequence encodes CASSLTGTALNYGYTF. The rearrangement uses TRBV3-1 and TRBJ1-2; TRBD1 matches 7 bases. The length of the CDR3 is 16 residues. Germline CDR1 LGHDT, CDR2 YNNKEL (reference sequence). With V trimmed by 4 bases and J by 1 base, 9 bases remained unmatched.